This paragraph reports one T cell receptor beta chain. Its binding antigen is unknown. Per-nucleotide qualities are absent, and no much larger clonotype sits a single base away. The CDR3 runs 14 residues from the cysteine to the phenylalanine. Only the CDR3 part of the read is kept: 42 bases, read in frame from the first base. Germline trimming: 3 bases from V, 4 bases from J; junction bases outside gene matches: 5. Reading the germline V gene gives CDR1 MGHDK and CDR2 SYGVNS. The entry originates in a study of T cell responses to AZD1222 COVID-19 vaccine (dated by TCRdb to the early 2020s). About the study as a whole: AZD1222 recipients given second doses at about 4 weeks or at about 12 weeks were pooled, since spike-specific TCR depth and breadth were not found to differ between the two schedules. TCR sequencing was performed for 230 to 250 trial participants, of whom around 200 were given two doses of AZD1222 and approximately 25 were given two doses of MenACWY control vaccine. Trial participants were enrolled by age into 18-55, 56-69 and 70-plus year subgroups, with roughly 150, 30 and 60 TCR-sequenced participants respectively.

The time point label on this specimen signifies: baseline before first vaccination. Vaccinee samples came from UK trials COV001 and COV002, including a single-blind randomized controlled phase 2/3 trial of AZD1222 (ChAdOx1 nCoV-19) in healthy adults. Trial participant PBMC samples were collected at day 0 and day 28 after the second dose for TCRbeta chain sequencing. The CDR3 regions of human TCRbeta chains were analyzed by immunosequencing. On the study's bioinformatics: Repertoire TCRs were matched against a reference library of SARS-CoV-2-specific TCRs generated with the MIRA antigen-specificity platform. Breadth was defined as the fraction of unique TCRs that were SARS-CoV-2-associated. Depth was defined as the fraction of total T cells that were SARS-CoV-2-associated. Each spike-specific TCR was assigned to its reactive spike region and to a CD4 or CD8 class using the MIRA data. Log10-transformed breadth and depth values were compared by one-way ANOVA with Sidak's multiple comparisons tests. This immuneACCESS table, as held by TCRdb, lists in-frame sequences with V and J called but not all clones. Of the missing ones, under half trace to an unresolved V gene in checked studies; the others have no known cause. V and J calls and clone size follow that table, whereas D and trimming were derived from the DNA. This sample is represented by under 150,000 clones; around nine tenths of them were singletons. 2.8% of the sample lies in the top ten.

General conclusions and limits of the study: The vaccine-associated CD4 TCRs covered the entire spike protein, and the dominant responses fell in regions 160-218 and 743-854. The 56-69-year group was small, and its depth increase did not reach significance, likely because of low power. Conclusions about previously exposed vaccinees were limited because only six or seven AZD1222 recipients were SARS-CoV-2 seropositive at baseline. Spike-specific TCR breadth and depth rose significantly after two AZD1222 doses compared with day 0 and with MenACWY recipients. Because no day 14 peak-response samples were available, repertoires were characterized only after the peak T cell response. Most participants were white British and females outnumbered males, and the authors suggested that clonal diversity may have been underestimated. Reportedly, almost half of the unique spike-specific TCRs recognized epitopes lying outside the regions that are mutated in the B.1.351 and B.1.1.7 variants.

The chain was built from TRBV25-1 and TRBJ1-2; TRBD1 matches 7 bases in the middle. Sequencing used peripheral blood, obtained on day 0 of AZD1222 vaccination. The clonotype originates from an adult in good health. CDR3 reads: CASSEDRYFYGYTF. The nucleotide sequence reads as follows: TGTGCCAGCAGTGAGGACAGGTACTTCTATGGCTACACCTTC.